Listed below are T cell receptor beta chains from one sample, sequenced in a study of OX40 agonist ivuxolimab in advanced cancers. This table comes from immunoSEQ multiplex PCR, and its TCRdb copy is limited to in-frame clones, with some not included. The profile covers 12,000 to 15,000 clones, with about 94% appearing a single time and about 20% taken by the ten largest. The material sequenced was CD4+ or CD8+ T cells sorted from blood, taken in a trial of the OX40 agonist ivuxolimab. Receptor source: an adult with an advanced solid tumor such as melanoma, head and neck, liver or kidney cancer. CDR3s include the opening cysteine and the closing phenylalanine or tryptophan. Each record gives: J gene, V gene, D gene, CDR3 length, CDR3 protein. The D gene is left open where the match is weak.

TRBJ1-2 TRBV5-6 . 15 CASSPGTVINYGYTF
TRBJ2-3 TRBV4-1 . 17 CASSQDQVGGPTDTQYF
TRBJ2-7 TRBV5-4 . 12 CASSLGDYEQYF
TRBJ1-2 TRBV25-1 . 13 CASSESGAEGYTF
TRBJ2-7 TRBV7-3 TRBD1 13 CASSTGQGYEQYF
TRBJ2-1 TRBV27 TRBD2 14 CASSLYGTSYEQFF
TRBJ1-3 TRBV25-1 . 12 CASSEGGNTIYF
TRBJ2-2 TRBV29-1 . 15 CSVEFGNTNTGELFF
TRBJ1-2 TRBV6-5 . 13 CASSYSISTAGTF
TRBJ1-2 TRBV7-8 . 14 CASSQSGGADGYTF
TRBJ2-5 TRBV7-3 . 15 CASSSGVNEQETQYF
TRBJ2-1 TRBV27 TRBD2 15 CASSLLAGGPHEQFF
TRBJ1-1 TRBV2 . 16 CASSEARGGIGTEAFF
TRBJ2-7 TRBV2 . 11 CASSEEGTGYF
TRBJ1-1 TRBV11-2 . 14 CASSLFGSDTEAFF
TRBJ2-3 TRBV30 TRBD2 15 CAWSPSGGAADTQYF
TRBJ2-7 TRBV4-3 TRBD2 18 CASSDSRYSSGGSYEQYF
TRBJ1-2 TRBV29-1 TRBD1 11 CSVLVTGDHTF
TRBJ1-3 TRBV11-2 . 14 CASSFAGSGNTIYF
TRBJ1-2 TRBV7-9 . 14 CASSLVRDTTGYTF
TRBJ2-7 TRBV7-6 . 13 CASSLDQSYEQYF
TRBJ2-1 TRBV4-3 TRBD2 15 CASSPGTSGYNEQFF
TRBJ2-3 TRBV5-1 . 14 CASSPRGRTDTQYF
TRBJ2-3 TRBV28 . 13 CASSIYRADTQYF
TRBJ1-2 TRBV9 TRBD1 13 CASSGQDRYGYTF
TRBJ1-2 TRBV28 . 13 CASSLETGKGYTF
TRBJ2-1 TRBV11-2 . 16 CASSPARTFSYDEQFF
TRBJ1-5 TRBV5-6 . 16 CASSLAILGRNQPQHF
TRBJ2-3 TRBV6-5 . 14 CASSSSQGPDTQYF
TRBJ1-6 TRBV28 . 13 CASSPEIRSPLHF
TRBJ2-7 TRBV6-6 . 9 CASGYEQYF
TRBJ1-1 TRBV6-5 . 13 CASSSQGNTEAFF
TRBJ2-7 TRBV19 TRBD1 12 CATGTGGNEQYF
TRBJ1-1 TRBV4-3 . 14 CASSPTGSHTEAFF
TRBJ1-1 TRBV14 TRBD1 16 CASSQGAGTGNTEAFF
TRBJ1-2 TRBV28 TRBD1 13 CASSQDRNYGYTF
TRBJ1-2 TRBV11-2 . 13 CASSTSLEAGYTF
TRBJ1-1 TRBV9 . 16 CASSVAGGPMNTEAFF
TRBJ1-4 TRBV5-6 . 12 CASSLGYGKLFF
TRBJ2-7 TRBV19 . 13 CASRGTVPYEQYF
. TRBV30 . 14 CAWSVRGAGYEQYF
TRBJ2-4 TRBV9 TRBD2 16 CASSPWTSGGKNIQYF
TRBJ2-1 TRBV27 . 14 CASSFGLTATAQFF
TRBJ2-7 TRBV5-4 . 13 CASSFRGPDEQYF
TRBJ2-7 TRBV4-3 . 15 CASSQAAGALYEQYF
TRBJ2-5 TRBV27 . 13 CASSLGRAQTQYF
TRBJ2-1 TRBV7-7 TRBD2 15 CASSLSGGALNEQFF
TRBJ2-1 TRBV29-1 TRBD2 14 CSVFTSGSVSEQFF
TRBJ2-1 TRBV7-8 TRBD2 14 CASSLGLAGNEQFF
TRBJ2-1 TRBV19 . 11 CASSYHNEQFF
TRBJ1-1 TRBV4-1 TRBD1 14 CASSWGQANTEAFF
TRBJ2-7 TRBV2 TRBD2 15 CASSRTSGGSYEQYF
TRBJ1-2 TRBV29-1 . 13 CSVDNTLDYGYTF